This TCR beta chain stems from a study of CD8+ T cells in alopecia areata. Study outcomes and limitations: Relative to normal scalp, lesional scalp, especially alopecia totalis/universalis, showed higher clonality. In patients, TCRs were shared less clearly than in mice, and HLA may possibly be involved.

Trimming left V 4 bases short and J 5 bases short, with 12 bases between. There are 14 residues in the CDR3. Germline V gene sequence: CDR1 ENHRY, CDR2 SYGVKD. CD4+ cells obtained from five patients were subjected to sorting into CD25+CD127- cells. Specimens obtained from alopecia areata patients comprised lesional scalp punch biopsies and peripheral blood. A FACSAria was used to sort CD4+ and CD8+ T cells. These cells came from PBMCs. As the sequencing template, cDNA was produced by extracting RNA and reverse transcribing it. The assay was immunoSEQ multiplex PCR, and TCRdb's table has in-frame clones only and misses some. The sample consists of about 37,000 clones, around 57% of them appearing once. This clone was detected only a few times. Its antigen is not known.

The specimen sequenced was CD4+ Tregs sorted from blood. This clonotype was obtained from a human donor with alopecia areata. The chain joins TRBV10-3 to TRBJ1-5; D is perhaps TRBD1 (5 bases). The CDR3: CAISAGNFDQPQHF. In nucleotides, the CDR3 is TGTGCCATCAGTGCAGGGAATTTTGATCAGCCCCAGCATTTT.